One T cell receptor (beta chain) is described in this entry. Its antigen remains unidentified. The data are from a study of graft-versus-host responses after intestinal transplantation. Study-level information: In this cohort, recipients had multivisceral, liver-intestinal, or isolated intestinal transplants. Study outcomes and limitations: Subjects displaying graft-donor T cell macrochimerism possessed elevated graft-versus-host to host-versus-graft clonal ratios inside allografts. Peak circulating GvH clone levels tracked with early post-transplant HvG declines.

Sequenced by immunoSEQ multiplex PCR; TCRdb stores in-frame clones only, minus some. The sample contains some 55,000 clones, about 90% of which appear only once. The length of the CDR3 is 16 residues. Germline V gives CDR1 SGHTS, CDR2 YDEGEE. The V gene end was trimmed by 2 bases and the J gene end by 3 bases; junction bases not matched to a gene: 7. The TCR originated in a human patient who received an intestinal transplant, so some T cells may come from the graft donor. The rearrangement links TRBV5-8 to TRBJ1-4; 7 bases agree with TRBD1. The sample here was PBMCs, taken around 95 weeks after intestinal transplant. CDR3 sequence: CASSFHTGTANEKLFF. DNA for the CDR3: TGTGCCAGCAGCTTCCACACCGGGACAGCTAATGAAAAACTGTTTTTT.